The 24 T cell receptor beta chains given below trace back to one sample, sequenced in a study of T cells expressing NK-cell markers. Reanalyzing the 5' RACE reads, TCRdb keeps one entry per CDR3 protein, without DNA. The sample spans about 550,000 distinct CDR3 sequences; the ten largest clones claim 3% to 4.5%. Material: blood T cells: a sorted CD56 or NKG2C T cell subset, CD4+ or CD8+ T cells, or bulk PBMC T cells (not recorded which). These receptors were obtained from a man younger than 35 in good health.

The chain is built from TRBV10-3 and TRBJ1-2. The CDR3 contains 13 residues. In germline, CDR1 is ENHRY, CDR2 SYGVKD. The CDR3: CAGQERTNYGYTF.

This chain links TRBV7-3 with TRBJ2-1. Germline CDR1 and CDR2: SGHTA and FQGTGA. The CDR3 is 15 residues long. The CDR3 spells CASSLIPSSYNEQFF.

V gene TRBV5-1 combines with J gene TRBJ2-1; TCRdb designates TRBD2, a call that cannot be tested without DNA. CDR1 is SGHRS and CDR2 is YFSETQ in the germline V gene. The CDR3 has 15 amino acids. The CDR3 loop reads CASSLSVDRDNEQFF.

CDR3 sequence: CASGPGTNEYEQYF. The chain recombines TRBV5-6 with TRBJ2-7; the TCRdb call, TRBD1, lacks DNA for checking. The CDR3 covers 14 residues. From germline, CDR1 is SGHDT and CDR2 YYEEEE.

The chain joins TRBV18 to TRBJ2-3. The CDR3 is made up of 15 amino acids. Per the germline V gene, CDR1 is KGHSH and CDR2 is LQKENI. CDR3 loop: CASSPRRGGTDTQYF.

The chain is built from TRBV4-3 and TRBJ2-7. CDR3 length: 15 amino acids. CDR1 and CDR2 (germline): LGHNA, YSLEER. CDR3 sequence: CASSQGGVGSYEQYF.

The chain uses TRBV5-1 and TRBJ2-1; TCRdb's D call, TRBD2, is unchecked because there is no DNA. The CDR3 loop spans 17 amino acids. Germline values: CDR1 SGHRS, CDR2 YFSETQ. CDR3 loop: CASSLETTSGSRNRQFF.

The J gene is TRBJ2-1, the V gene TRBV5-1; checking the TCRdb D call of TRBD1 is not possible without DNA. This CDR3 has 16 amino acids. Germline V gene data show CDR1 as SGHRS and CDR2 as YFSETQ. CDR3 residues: CASTPDAGTSYNEQFF.

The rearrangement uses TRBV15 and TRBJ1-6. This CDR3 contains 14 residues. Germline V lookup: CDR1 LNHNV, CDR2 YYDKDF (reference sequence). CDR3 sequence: CATSRDSDNSPLHF.

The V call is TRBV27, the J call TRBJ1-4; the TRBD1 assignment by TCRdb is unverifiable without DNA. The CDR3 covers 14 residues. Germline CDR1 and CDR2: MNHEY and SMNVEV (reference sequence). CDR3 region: CASSLVQGGEKLFF.

The CDR3 region is CASSLREGSLNSPLHF. The J gene is TRBJ1-6, the V gene TRBV7-2. Germline assignment: CDR1 SGHTA and CDR2 FQGNSA. The CDR3 is 16 residues long.

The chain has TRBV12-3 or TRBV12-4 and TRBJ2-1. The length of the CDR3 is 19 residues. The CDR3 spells CASSPGTLTYSTFGNEQFF.

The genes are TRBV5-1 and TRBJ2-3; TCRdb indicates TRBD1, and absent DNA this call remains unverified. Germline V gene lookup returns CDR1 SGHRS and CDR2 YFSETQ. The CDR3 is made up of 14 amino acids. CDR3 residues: CASSQTGNTDTQYF. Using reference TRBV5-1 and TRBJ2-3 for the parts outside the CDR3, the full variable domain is KAGVTQTPRYLIKTRGQQVTLSCSPISGHRSVSWYQQTPGQGLQFLFEYFSETQRNKGNFPGRFSGRQFSNSRSEMNVSTLELGDSALYLCASSQTGNTDTQYFGPGTRLTVL.

The CDR3 protein is CASSSTGTSVPDTQYF. The chain is built from TRBV7-9 and TRBJ2-3; the D call of TRBD2 rests on TCRdb alone, since no DNA is present to check it. Germline lookup yields CDR1 SEHNR and CDR2 FQNEAQ (reference sequence). The CDR3 spans 16 residues.

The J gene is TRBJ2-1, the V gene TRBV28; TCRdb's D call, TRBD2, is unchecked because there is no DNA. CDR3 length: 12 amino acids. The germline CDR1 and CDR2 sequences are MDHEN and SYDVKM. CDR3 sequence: CASSLWGSEQFF. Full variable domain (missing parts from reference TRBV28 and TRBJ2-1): DVKVTQSSRYLVKRTGEKVFLECVQDMDHENMFWYRQDPGLGLRLIYFSYDVKMKEKGDIPEGYSVSREKKERFSLILESASTNQTSMYLCASSLWGSEQFFGPGTRLTVL.

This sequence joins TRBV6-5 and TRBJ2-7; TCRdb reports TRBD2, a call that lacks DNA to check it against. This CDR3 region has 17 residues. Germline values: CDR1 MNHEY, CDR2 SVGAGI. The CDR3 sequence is CASSYRRTSGIAYEQYF.

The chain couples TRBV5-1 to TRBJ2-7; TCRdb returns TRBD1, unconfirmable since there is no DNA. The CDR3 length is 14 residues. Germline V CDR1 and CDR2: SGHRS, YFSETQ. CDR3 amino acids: CASSLARGPDEQYF. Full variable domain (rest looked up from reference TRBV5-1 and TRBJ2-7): KAGVTQTPRYLIKTRGQQVTLSCSPISGHRSVSWYQQTPGQGLQFLFEYFSETQRNKGNFPGRFSGRQFSNSRSEMNVSTLELGDSALYLCASSLARGPDEQYFGPGTRLTVT.

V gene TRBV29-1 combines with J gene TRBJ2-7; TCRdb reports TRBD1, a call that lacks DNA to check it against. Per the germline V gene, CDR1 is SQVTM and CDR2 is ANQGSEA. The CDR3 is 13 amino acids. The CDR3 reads CSVDRGFTGEQYF.

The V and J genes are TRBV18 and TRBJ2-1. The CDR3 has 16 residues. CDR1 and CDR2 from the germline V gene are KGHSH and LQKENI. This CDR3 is CASSPEGGSVYNEQFF.

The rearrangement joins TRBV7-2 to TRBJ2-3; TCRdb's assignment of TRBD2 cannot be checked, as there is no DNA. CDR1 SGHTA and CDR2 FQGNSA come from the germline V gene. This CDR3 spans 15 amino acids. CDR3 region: CASRQTSGFPDTQYF.

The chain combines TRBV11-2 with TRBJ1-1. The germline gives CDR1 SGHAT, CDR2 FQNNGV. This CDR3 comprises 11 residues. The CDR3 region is CASSLVVGAFF.

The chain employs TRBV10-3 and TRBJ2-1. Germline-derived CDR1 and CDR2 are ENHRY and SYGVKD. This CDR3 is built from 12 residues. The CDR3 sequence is CAISQRYNEQFF.

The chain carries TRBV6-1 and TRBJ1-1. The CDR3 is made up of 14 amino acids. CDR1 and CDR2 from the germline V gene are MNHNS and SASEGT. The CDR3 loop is CASRDSLMNTEAFF.

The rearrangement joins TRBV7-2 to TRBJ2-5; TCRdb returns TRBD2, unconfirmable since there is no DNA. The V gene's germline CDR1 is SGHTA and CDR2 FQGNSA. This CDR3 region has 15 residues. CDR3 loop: CASRPWGGGFETQYF.